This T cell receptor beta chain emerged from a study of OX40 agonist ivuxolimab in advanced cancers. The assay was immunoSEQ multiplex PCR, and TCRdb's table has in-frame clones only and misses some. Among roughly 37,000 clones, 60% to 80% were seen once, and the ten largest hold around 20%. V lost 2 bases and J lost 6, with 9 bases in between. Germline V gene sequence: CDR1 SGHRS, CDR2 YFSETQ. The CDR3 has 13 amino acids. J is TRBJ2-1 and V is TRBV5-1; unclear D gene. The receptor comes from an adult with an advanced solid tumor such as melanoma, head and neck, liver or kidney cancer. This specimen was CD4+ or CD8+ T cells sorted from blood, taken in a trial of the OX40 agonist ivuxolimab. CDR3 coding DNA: TGCGCCAGCAGCTTTCCAGGTTCCAATGAGCAGTTCTTC. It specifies CASSFPGSNEQFF.